This T cell receptor (beta chain) comes out of a study of vaccination and CD4 T cells after COVID-19. Study as a whole: Convalescent persons amounted to six males plus four females, two of whom were Hispanic.

V was cut by 9 bases and J by 7 bases, with 18 bases left in between. Germline V gives CDR1 MNHEY, CDR2 SVGEGT. This CDR3 comprises 14 residues. As for treatment: approximately nine-day PBMC culture with coronavirus spike peptide pools or control peptides (ViraFEST assay). Collection of the unexposed donor's CD4+ T cells took place before the COVID-19 pandemic (2011-2018). If enough cells were available, CD4+ T cells from unexposed donors were probed with SARS-CoV-2 S/N and four cold-coronavirus spikes. With regard to this clonotype: Its antigen is currently unknown.

Study-level findings and limits: Among those convalescent, a median roughly 90% of reactive clones emerged solely post-vaccination.

Sequenced with the Oncomine TCR Beta short-read assay was DNA taken from cultured CD4+ T cells. TCRdb called the PCR reads again in MiXCR, with one record for every CDR3 protein. The data contain some 7,800 distinct CDR3 sequences, about three fifths of them singletons. V usage is TRBV6-2 or TRBV6-3 and J usage is TRBJ1-4; D is perhaps TRBD1 (6 bases). The receptor comes from a human donor in good health. Sequencing was carried out using CD4+ T cells from blood, cultured in vitro. In DNA form, the CDR3 reads TGTGCCAGTCGACGGGGGGCGTCCGGTGAAAAACTGTTTTTT. Amino acids: CASRRGASGEKLFF.